These 5 T cell receptor beta chains share one sample of origin, sequenced in a study of PD-L1 blockade in urothelial cancer. TCRdb's copy holds only in-frame clones and misses some; the assay was immunoSEQ multiplex PCR. The table lists about 82,000 clones, roughly 82% of them singletons, with approximately 9.5% in the top ten. This sample comprised PBMCs, obtained around atezolizumab (anti-PD-L1) treatment. These receptors were collected from a man in his 70s with urothelial cancer.

The rearrangement uses TRBV27 and TRBJ1-3; unclear D gene. Germline V gene data show CDR1 as MNHEY and CDR2 as SMNVEV (reference sequence). CDR3 length: 15 residues. Trimming removed 3 bases from V and 4 bases from J, with 13 bases in between. CDR3 sequence reads: CASSFTSGVGNTIYF. The DNA of the CDR3 is TGTGCCAGCAGTTTTACCAGCGGGGTGGGAAACACCATATATTTT.

V gene TRBV5-6 combines with J gene TRBJ2-7; D is undetermined. Trimming took off 1 base at V and 4 bases at J, with 12 bases between the two ends. CDR1 and CDR2 (germline): SGHDT, YYEEEE. The CDR3 covers 14 residues. The CDR3, as DNA: TGTGCCAGCAGCTTGCCCGGAGAGCCTTACGAGCAGTACTTC. Protein product: CASSLPGEPYEQYF.

The chain links TRBV14 to TRBJ2-1; possible D gene TRBD2, 6 bases. This CDR3 spans 13 amino acids. Trimming removed 2 bases at V and 9 bases at J, with 11 bases between. Germline V gives CDR1 SGHDN, CDR2 FVKESK. The CDR3 reads CASSQQGGGEQFF. The CDR3 DNA sequence: TGTGCCAGCAGCCAACAGGGAGGAGGTGAGCAGTTCTTC.

The chain carries TRBV5-1 and TRBJ2-7, with D perhaps TRBD2 (6 bases). This CDR3 has 16 residues. Per the germline V gene, CDR1 is SGHRS and CDR2 is YFSETQ. Trimming cost V 4 bases and J 2 bases, with 19 bases left between them. The CDR3 loop is CASSGTDGGEAYEQYF. The CDR3 bases are TGCGCCAGCAGCGGAACGGATGGAGGGGAGGCCTACGAGCAGTACTTC.

The rearrangement uses TRBV6-1 and TRBJ1-2; D is possibly TRBD1 (6 bases). The CDR3 has 15 residues. Trimming cost V 6 bases and J 1 base, with 15 bases left between them. The germline V gene encodes CDR1 MNHNS and CDR2 SASEGT. The CDR3 here is CASRFDRNFNYGYTF. CDR3 bases: TGTGCCAGCAGATTCGACAGGAATTTTAACTATGGCTACACCTTC.